This is a list of T cell receptor beta chains from one sample in a study of tumor-infiltrating lymphocytes in primary liver carcinoma. TCRdb reprocessed the multiplex PCR reads with MiXCR, giving one entry per CDR3 protein. The sample yields 48,000 or so distinct CDR3 sequences, 70% to 85% seen once. Sequencing input: liver tumor tissue from sampling region 3. These receptor sequences come from a man between 40 and 49 years old with primary liver carcinoma and hepatitis B virus infection. CDR3s leave out the opening cysteine and the closing phenylalanine or tryptophan. Fields, in order: CDR3 length, clone size, V gene, J gene, D gene, CDR3 protein. The D gene is left open where the match is weak. Only some rows state a clone size, as once, few, many or a class for expanded clones.

11	NA	TRBV4-2	TRBJ2-7	NA	ASNHLLAYEQY
11	NA	TRBV11-1	TRBJ2-1	NA	DSSLGRANELF
13	NA	TRBV12-3/TRBV12-4	TRBJ2-3	NA	SSILNSDGTDTQY
12	NA	TRBV12-3/TRBV12-4	TRBJ2-1	NA	ASITDQRGNEQF
13	many	TRBV4-1	TRBJ1-3	NA	ASSLFGADGNTIY
9	NA	TRBV29-1	TRBJ2-7	NA	SVGAGSWQY
16	once	TRBV11-2	TRBJ2-1	NA	AGSFDPMRTGSHNEQF
9	NA	TRBV6-6	TRBJ2-1	NA	ATSVGLPQF
14	many	TRBV5-4	TRBJ2-6	NA	ASSPILAAGANVLT
11	NA	TRBV5-1	TRBJ2-7	NA	ASREWNSYEQY
15	NA	TRBV11-1	TRBJ2-1	NA	ARSLELAGEVDNEQF
11	many	TRBV2	TRBJ1-5	NA	ASSEDGGQPQH
14	many	TRBV4-2	TRBJ2-5	TRBD2	ASSQGEASGGETQY
9	NA	TRBV29-1	TRBJ2-4	NA	SVVVEGQAY
15	NA	TRBV11-1	TRBJ2-1	TRBD2	TSSLARPGLEDDEQF
12	NA	TRBV6-6	TRBJ2-7	TRBD1	AVRGQQHFYEQY
12	NA	TRBV6-1	TRBJ1-6	NA	ASAPASGNSLLH
11	NA	TRBV5-1	TRBJ2-3	TRBD1	ASQQGPGDTEY
12	NA	TRBV12-5	TRBJ2-5	NA	ASGFGDYRETHY
12	NA	TRBV2	TRBJ2-1	NA	ASSPSETYNRQF
14	NA	TRBV6-1	TRBJ2-3	NA	ASTPVGAPSTDTQY
13	NA	TRBV7-2	TRBJ2-3	TRBD2	ASMLREGRTDTQY
14	NA	TRBV6-1	TRBJ2-2	TRBD1	ASSETGFANTGELL
12	many	TRBV5-1	TRBJ2-1	TRBD1	ASSLGQGADEQF
15	NA	TRBV11-2	TRBJ2-5	NA	TNSLVSGGNRQETQY
14	NA	TRBV4-1	TRBJ2-7	NA	ASSPSPEGVSYEQY
16	NA	TRBV5-1	TRBJ2-6	NA	ASSLLPGSSSGANVLT
10	NA	TRBV7-2	TRBJ2-3	NA	ASTGDWHTQY
14	NA	TRBV6-5	TRBJ1-2	NA	ASNLGPRDTLYGYT
11	NA	TRBV29-1	TRBJ1-1	NA	SLRQALNTEAF
15	NA	TRBV6-1	TRBJ2-1	TRBD2	ASCGGSWAGEVNEQF
12	medium-sized	TRBV6-6	TRBJ2-1	NA	ASRSGYSYNEQF
12	many	TRBV18	TRBJ2-5	TRBD1	ASSPRGGEETQY
10	NA	TRBV29-1	TRBJ2-1	TRBD2	SVVLAAAQQF
12	NA	TRBV6-5	TRBJ2-7	TRBD2	AGSYSGGTYEQY
10	NA	TRBV6-1	TRBJ2-5	NA	VSRVTGETQY
13	NA	TRBV6-2/TRBV6-3	TRBJ2-7	NA	ASSLLRQDSCEQY
12	NA	TRBV11-2	TRBJ2-7	NA	ASSLTHGAYVQY
11	NA	TRBV7-2	TRBJ2-3	NA	ASSWRDTDTQY
13	NA	TRBV6-5	TRBJ2-2	NA	ASGYVVDGTGDLF
11	few	TRBV11-2	TRBJ1-1	NA	VSSLDWRTEAS
15	NA	TRBV6-5	TRBJ2-7	TRBD2	ASSALGLAGVLGEQY
14	NA	TRBV11-1	TRBJ2-3	TRBD2	ANGKGLAISTDTQY
12	NA	TRBV11-2	NA	NA	VSSTGRFPEPQY
16	many	TRBV28	TRBJ2-7	TRBD2	ASSLGPTSGRAIPEQY
12	NA	TRBV29-1	TRBJ2-6	NA	SVATGTGTSVLT
12	NA	TRBV11-2	TRBJ2-5	NA	ASGSTGILLPQY
13	NA	TRBV21-1	TRBJ2-1	NA	VSSKEAGGSNEQF